Following are 29 T cell receptor beta chains from one sample sequenced in a study of shared clonotypes between healthy human individuals. Profiling relied on immunoSEQ multiplex PCR, and the TCRdb table lists in-frame clones only, not all of them. This table has about 1 million clones, around 78% appearing once. The sample comprised memory CD4+ T cells from PBMCs. Subset here: CD45RA-negative fraction. These receptors all stem from a man younger than 35 in good health. Some clones in this sample may be carry-over from other donors' samples.

This chain uses TRBV4-3 with TRBJ2-7, with 9 bases lining up with TRBD2. V lost 0 bases to trimming and J lost 2 bases; unmatched junction nucleotides: 11. In germline, CDR1 is LGHNA, CDR2 YSLEER. The CDR3 has 18 amino acids. CDR3 in DNA: TGCGCCAGCAGCCAAGATCTGGCGACTAGCGGTCCTACCTACGAGCAGTACTTC. It translates to CASSQDLATSGPTYEQYF.

This clone was recorded at least ten times. This sequence joins TRBV4-2 and TRBJ2-2, with 8 bases aligning to TRBD2. Germline-derived CDR1 and CDR2 are LGHNA and YNFKEQ. V lost 0 bases and J lost 3; bases outside the gene matches: 6. The CDR3 is 17 residues long. CDR3 loop: CASSQDVTSGYTGELFF. The CDR3, as DNA: TGTGCCAGCAGCCAAGATGTAACTAGCGGTTACACCGGGGAGCTGTTTTTT.

The rearrangement joins TRBV28 to TRBJ1-2, with TRBD1 matching over 10 bases. V lost 3 bases, J lost 7 bases, and 8 bases stayed unmatched. CDR3 size: 15 residues. The germline gives CDR1 MDHEN, CDR2 SYDVKM. CDR3 DNA: TGTGCCAGCAGTTTCTTAAGACAGGGGGCTACTGGCTACACCTTC. Translation gives CASSFLRQGATGYTF.

This rearrangement joins TRBV7-3 to TRBJ2-7; the D is unclear. The germline CDR1 and CDR2 sequences are SGHTA and FQGTGA. Trimming left V 0 bases short and J 7 bases short, with 7 bases between. The CDR3 runs to 12 residues. The CDR3 DNA sequence: TGTGCCAGCAGCTTAACAGGACGGGAGCAGTACTTC. Amino acid sequence: CASSLTGREQYF.

This clone has just one count. CDR3 residues: CASSLGTGVRGYTF. For the CDR3, the DNA is TGCGCCAGCAGCTTGGGGACAGGGGTCCGTGGCTACACCTTC. This chain connects TRBV5-1 to TRBJ1-2, with 9 bases that match TRBD1. Per the germline V gene, CDR1 is SGHRS and CDR2 is YFSETQ. The CDR3 has 14 residues. V lost 0 bases, J lost 7 bases, and 4 bases stayed unmatched.

This sequence joins TRBV4-3 and TRBJ2-5; 9 bases match TRBD1. CDR1 and CDR2 (germline): LGHNA, YSLEER. CDR3 length: 16 amino acids. J lost 1 base, V lost 4 bases, and 7 bases had no gene match. The CDR3 here is CASSRRQGDLQETQYF. CDR3 DNA: TGCGCCAGCAGCCGACGACAGGGGGACCTCCAAGAGACCCAGTACTTC.

The chain joins TRBV28 to TRBJ1-4; D might be TRBD1 (5 bases). This CDR3 has 13 amino acids. Germline CDR1 is MDHEN and CDR2 is SYDVKM. Trimming cost V 5 bases and J 6 bases, with 10 bases left between them. The CDR3 nucleotides read TGTGCCAGCAGTGGCGGGGCAGATGAAAAACTGTTTTTT. Translated, it gives CASSGGADEKLFF.

Ten or more counts support this clone. The chain links TRBV6-6 to TRBJ2-1; TRBD1 matches at 10 bases. V dropped 5 bases and J dropped 4; count of bases not matched to a gene: 8. CDR3 length: 16 amino acids. Germline V gene sequence: CDR1 MNHNY, CDR2 SVGAGI (reference sequence). The CDR3 sequence: CASSGRGQGTYNEQFF. CDR3 nucleotides: TGTGCCAGCAGTGGCCGGGGACAGGGGACTTACAATGAGCAGTTCTTC.

This chain links TRBV6-6 with TRBJ1-1; D is uncertain. Trimming removed 6 bases at V and 6 bases at J, with 14 bases between. The CDR3 loop spans 13 amino acids. Per the germline V gene, CDR1 is MNHNY and CDR2 is SVGAGI (reference sequence). The CDR3 region is CASSPARPAEAFF. CDR3 bases: TGTGCCAGCAGCCCCGCCCGGCCCGCTGAAGCTTTCTTT.

V gene TRBV7-2 combines with J gene TRBJ2-5; the D is unclear. CDR3 length: 13 residues. The germline V and J ends were trimmed by 4 bases and 6 bases, with 12 bases remaining between them. Germline CDR1 reads SGHTA; CDR2 reads FQGNSA. The CDR3 DNA reads TGTGCCAGCAGCTCCTCCTCCATTCAGACCCAGTACTTC. This translates into CASSSSSIQTQYF.

This rearrangement joins TRBV2 to TRBJ2-7, with 7 positions matching TRBD2. Trimming cost V 7 bases and J 2 bases; bases outside gene matches: 11. CDR1 and CDR2 (germline): SNHLY, FYNNEI. This CDR3 spans 15 amino acids. The CDR3 spells CASTSSGGSTYEQYF. The CDR3 DNA reads TGTGCCAGCACGTCATCGGGAGGAAGCACCTACGAGCAGTACTTC.

The chain couples TRBV9 to TRBJ1-2, with D possibly TRBD1 on 6 matching bases. Trimming pared 1 base from V and 9 bases from J, leaving 16 bases between. The CDR3 length is 14 residues. Germline values: CDR1 SGDLS, CDR2 YYNGEE. CDR3 nucleotides: TGTGCCAGCAGCGTACCACAGGGAATCAGGAGCTACACCTTC. This gives the protein CASSVPQGIRSYTF.

The chain recombines TRBV6-1 with TRBJ2-7; TRBD1 is a possible D gene (5 bases). CDR1 MNHNS and CDR2 SASEGT come from the germline V gene. This CDR3 has 13 amino acids. V was pared by 8 bases and J by 0 bases, with 11 bases between. The chain's CDR3 is CASSKQDSYEQYF. The CDR3 DNA reads as TGTGCCAGCTCGAAACAGGACTCCTACGAGCAGTACTTC.

This clone was detected many times. The chain recombines TRBV7-3 with TRBJ2-3; unclear D gene. Germline V gives CDR1 SGHTA, CDR2 FQGTGA. V shed 5 bases and J shed 0 bases, with 12 bases lying between them. This CDR3 region has 15 residues. As DNA, the CDR3 is TGTGCCAGCAGCCCATACACTACTAGCACAGATACGCAGTATTTT. Translation gives CASSPYTTSTDTQYF.

The V and J genes are TRBV4-3 and TRBJ2-1; TRBD1 is a possible D gene (6 bases). Trimming pared 4 bases from V and 7 bases from J, leaving 14 bases between. The germline V gene encodes CDR1 LGHNA and CDR2 YSLEER. There are 14 residues in the CDR3. DNA of the CDR3: TGCGCCAGCAGCCCAGAGCCCAGGGGAAATGAGCAGTTCTTC. Amino acids: CASSPEPRGNEQFF.

The chain couples TRBV4-3 to TRBJ1-6, with D possibly matching TRBD1 (5 bases). Germline CDR1 reads LGHNA; CDR2 reads YSLEER. The CDR3 has 16 residues. V was pared by 0 bases and J by 11 bases, with 17 bases between. The DNA for the CDR3 is TGCGCCAGCAGCCAAGAACCGGGCAGGGATTATACACCCCTCCACTTT. Translated: CASSQEPGRDYTPLHF.

The V and J genes are TRBV5-4 and TRBJ2-7, with D perhaps TRBD1 or TRBD2 (5 bases each). V was cut by 3 bases and J by 3 bases, with 16 bases left in between. The CDR3 totals 15 residues. From germline, CDR1 is SGHNT and CDR2 YYREEE (reference sequence). The CDR3: CASSSTGTANYEQYF. CDR3 bases: TGTGCCAGCAGCTCTACCGGGACCGCGAACTACGAGCAGTACTTC.

This sequence joins TRBV11-2 and TRBJ2-7, with TRBD2 identical over 10 bases. The CDR3 sequence is 16 residues long. Trimming took 2 bases from V and 4 from J; bases not matched to a gene: 8. Germline CDR1 is SGHAT and CDR2 is FQNNGV. CDR3: CASSLTQQREGYEQYF. In nucleotides, the CDR3 is TGTGCCAGCAGCTTAACCCAGCAGCGGGAGGGATACGAGCAGTACTTC.

CDR3 amino acids: CASSGRLAGVYNEQFF. Here the CDR3 DNA reads TGTGCCAGCAGCGGGAGACTAGCGGGAGTCTACAATGAGCAGTTCTTC. This chain joins TRBV9 and TRBJ2-1, with 12 bases fitting TRBD2. Germline V CDR1 and CDR2: SGDLS, YYNGEE. With V trimmed by 3 bases and J by 3 bases, 4 bases remained unmatched. The CDR3 runs 16 residues.

The rearrangement links TRBV28 to TRBJ2-5; 7 bases fit TRBD1. The CDR3 covers 13 residues. After removal of 7 bases from V and 5 bases from J, the junction contained 7 bases not matched to a gene. CDR1 and CDR2 (germline): MDHEN, SYDVKM. CDR3 in amino acids: CASMIEGAETQYF. Written as DNA, the CDR3 is TGTGCCAGCATGATCGAGGGGGCTGAGACCCAGTACTTC.

The chain has TRBV7-2 and TRBJ1-5; D perhaps matches TRBD1 (6 bases). Looked up from germline, CDR1 is SGHTA and CDR2 is FQGNSA. Trimming pared 1 base from V and 7 bases from J, leaving 14 bases between. The CDR3 spans 15 residues. CDR3 DNA: TGTGCCAGCAGCTTAGGGGGTCAGGGGAGGCAGCCCCAGCATTTT. It specifies CASSLGGQGRQPQHF.

This clone was observed a handful of times. The rearrangement joins TRBV7-8 to TRBJ1-3; perhaps TRBD1 as D (5 bases). CDR3 size: 15 residues. Trimming removed 3 bases at V and 2 bases at J, with 11 bases between. Germline V gives CDR1 SGHVS, CDR2 FQNEAQ. CDR3 DNA: TGTGCCAGCAGCTTTCAGGGTGTAACTGGAAACACCATATATTTT. Translated, it gives CASSFQGVTGNTIYF.

The genes are TRBV27 and TRBJ1-4; TRBD1 agrees at 8 bases. Germline V gene sequence: CDR1 MNHEY, CDR2 SMNVEV (reference sequence). J lost 8 bases, V lost 5 bases, and 13 bases had no gene match. This CDR3 spans 16 amino acids. The CDR3 nucleotides are TGTGCCAGCAGTAAACACAAACAGGGGGGAAACGAAAAACTGTTTTTT. Its translation: CASSKHKQGGNEKLFF.

Note on this clone: At the DNA level, this CDR3 is encoded by other sequences in the same sample as well. The genes are TRBV18 and TRBJ2-7, with 11 bases that match TRBD2. The ends lost 6 bases at V and 2 bases at J; junction bases unmatched: 6. The CDR3 extends over 15 amino acids. Per germline, CDR1 KGHSH and CDR2 LQKENI. The CDR3: CASSPGTSGPYEQYF. CDR3 coding DNA: TGTGCCAGCTCTCCCGGGACTAGCGGACCCTACGAGCAGTACTTC. The complete variable domain, with remaining parts taken from reference TRBV18 and TRBJ2-7, reads NAGVMQNPRHLVRRRGQEARLRCSPMKGHSHVYWYRQLPEEGLKFMVYLQKENIIDESGMPKERFSAEFPKEGPSILRIQQVVRGDSAAYFCASSPGTSGPYEQYFGPGTRLTVT.

This clone was seen once. The J gene is TRBJ1-3, the V gene TRBV27, with D possibly being TRBD1 (5 bases). Per germline, CDR1 MNHEY and CDR2 SMNVEV (reference sequence). V was cut by 8 bases and J by 4 bases, with 15 bases left in between. The CDR3 extends over 14 amino acids. The CDR3 nucleotides read TGTGCCAGCGCCCCGTGGGGCAGGGGAAACACCATATATTTT. Its translation is CASAPWGRGNTIYF.

The rearrangement uses TRBV5-4 and TRBJ1-3, with TRBD1 as a possible D gene (5 bases). Germline CDR1 and CDR2: SGHNT and YYREEE (reference sequence). Trimming shortened V by 4 bases and J by 7 bases, and 18 bases separated the two germline ends. This CDR3 comprises 15 residues. The CDR3 DNA sequence: TGTGCCAGCAGCGCAGCGGGCACCGCAGGGAACACCATATATTTT. Amino acids: CASSAAGTAGNTIYF.

In DNA form, the CDR3 reads TGTGCCTGGAGTCCGCGACTTGGCGAGCAGTACTTC. It specifies CAWSPRLGEQYF. This sequence joins TRBV30 and TRBJ2-5; no firm D call. The DNA end is a closer match to TRBJ2-7, so the J assignment may be wrong. This CDR3 has 12 amino acids. Germline V lookup: CDR1 GTSNPN, CDR2 SVGIG (reference sequence).

In its sample, this clone was seen once. This same CDR3 is encoded by further DNA sequences in the sample. The V gene is TRBV9, the J gene TRBJ2-1; 10 bases are a match to TRBD2. The germline CDR1 and CDR2 sequences are SGDLS and YYNGEE. V gave up 2 bases and J gave up 3 bases; unmatched junction bases: 2. The CDR3 totals 15 residues. This chain's CDR3 is CASSVGLADYNEQFF. The DNA of the CDR3 is TGTGCCAGCAGCGTTGGACTAGCGGACTACAATGAGCAGTTCTTC.

The chain couples TRBV28 to TRBJ2-1; TRBD1 aligns across 7 bases. This CDR3 spans 16 amino acids. Germline trimming cut 6 bases from V and 4 bases from J; bases unmatched to any gene: 12. In germline, CDR1 is MDHEN, CDR2 SYDVKM. This chain's CDR3 is CASSHTGTANYNEQFF. CDR3 DNA sequence: TGTGCCAGCAGCCACACCGGGACAGCAAATTACAATGAGCAGTTCTTC.